The clone carrying this T cell receptor beta chain has more than one count but fewer than ten. This CDR3 region has 12 residues. CDR1 SGHNT and CDR2 YYREEE come from the germline V gene (reference sequence). J was trimmed by 11 bases and V by 4 bases; bases with no gene match: 2. This sample was taken from a study of blood T cell repertoires in COVID-19. TCRdb's table, derived via immunoSEQ multiplex PCR, lists solely in-frame clones and lacks some. The sample yields over 250,000 clones, approximately 85% seen once. The TCR originated in a woman in her sixties or seventies with acute or convalescent COVID-19. Sample: peripheral blood. The chain uses TRBV5-4 and TRBJ1-4; 10 positions agree with TRBD1. The CDR3 nucleotides are TGTGCCAGCAGCATGGACAGGGGGAAACTGTTTTTT. It codes for CASSMDRGKLFF.